This T cell receptor (beta chain) was recovered during a study of blood T cell repertoires in COVID-19. Authors' data handling: Using reference gene primer amplification, nucleated cell counts were estimated. Sequencing was performed with immunoSEQ multiplex PCR; in TCRdb, only in-frame clones are kept and a portion is missing. D and trimming come from the DNA, and the V and J calls and clone size come from that table. Found here are some 250,000 clones, 88% of them singletons; the top ten hold about 0.99%. The ends lost 3 bases at V and 11 bases at J; junction bases unmatched: 11. CDR1 is MDHEN, CDR2 SYDVKM, per germline. This CDR3 has 14 residues.

Sequencing was done on a sample of peripheral blood. This sequence originates from a woman in her 40s who had recovered from COVID-19. The chain has TRBV28 and TRBJ2-3; TRBD2 agrees at 7 bases. This chain's CDR3 is CASSFLAAARGQYF. The CDR3 nucleotides are TGTGCCAGCAGTTTTCTAGCGGCAGCACGTGGGCAGTATTTT. Together with reference TRBV28 and TRBJ2-3, the CDR3 gives the full variable domain: DVKVTQSSRYLVKRTGEKVFLECVQDMDHENMFWYRQDPGLGLRLIYFSYDVKMKEKGDIPEGYSVSREKKERFSLILESASTNQTSMYLCASSFLAAARGQYFGPGTRLTVL.